A selection of T cell receptor beta chains follows, all from one sample in a study of T cell repertoires in cytomegalovirus infection. MiXCR was run by TCRdb on the reads, yielding one entry per CDR3 protein. The sample lists around 800,000 distinct CDR3 sequences; less than 35% were seen once. Their antigen targets remain unknown. The source material was cultured CD8+ T cells from PBMCs, sampled from culture after CMV antigen stimulation. These receptors were taken from a human donor in good health (CMV status not recorded). Some clones in this sample may be carry-over from other donors' samples. CDR3s include the opening cysteine and the closing phenylalanine or tryptophan. D genes are given only for firm matches. Rows give clone size only sometimes, using once, few, many, or a class for an expanded clone.

v_call	cdr3_length	j_call	d_call	clone_size	cdr3_aa	cdr3_nt
TRBV29-1	16	TRBJ2-1	TRBD2	.	CSVEGLAGGIAGEQFF	TGCAGCGTTGAAGGACTAGCGGGGGGGATAGCTGGTGAGCAGTTCTTC
TRBV7-9	17	TRBJ1-2	.	many	CASSFLRGVSAEDGYTF	TGTGCCAGCAGCTTCCTCCGGGGGGTTAGTGCGGAGGATGGCTACACCTTC
TRBV10-3	14	TRBJ2-1	.	.	CAISGAGASNEQFF	TGTGCCATCAGTGGGGCAGGGGCGTCCAATGAGCAGTTCTTC
TRBV6-6	14	TRBJ1-4	.	.	CASSQTGLNEKLFF	TGTGCCAGCAGCCAAACAGGTCTTAATGAAAAACTGTTTTTT
TRBV28	11	TRBJ2-7	.	.	CASSWRGEQYF	TGTGCCAGCAGTTGGCGGGGCGAGCAGTACTTC
TRBV5-1	15	TRBJ1-5	.	.	CASSFLGERDQPQHF	TGCGCCAGCAGCTTCCTCGGGGAAAGGGATCAGCCCCAGCATTTT
TRBV27	14	TRBJ2-7	TRBD2	.	CATSSRGGRVEQYF	TGTGCCACATCCTCCCGGGGGGGCCGGGTTGAGCAGTACTTC
TRBV6-2/TRBV6-3	11	TRBJ1-2	TRBD1	few	CASRQQGGYTF	TGTGCCAGCAGACAACAGGGGGGCTACACCTTC
TRBV16	15	TRBJ1-4	.	.	CASSRPGGGNEKLFF	TGTGCCAGCAGCCGGCCAGGAGGTGGTAATGAAAAACTGTTTTTT
TRBV12-3/TRBV12-4	15	TRBJ2-1	TRBD2	few	CASTVAGDFDNEQFF	TGTGCCAGCACCGTAGCGGGGGACTTCGACAATGAGCAGTTCTTC
TRBV12-3/TRBV12-4	13	TRBJ1-5	.	few	CASTLGWDQPQHF	TGTGCCAGCACCCTAGGGTGGGATCAGCCCCAGCATTTT
TRBV7-9	15	TRBJ2-1	TRBD1	.	CASSMGQGNLYEQFF	TGTGCCAGCAGCATGGGACAGGGAAATCTCTATGAGCAGTTCTTC
TRBV18	19	TRBJ2-2	.	.	CTSSPGPEQHLTNTGELFF	TGTACCAGCTCACCAGGTCCAGAACAGCACCTAACGAACACCGGGGAGCTGTTTTTT
TRBV7-9	12	TRBJ2-7	.	.	CASSLGTSEGYF	TGTGCCAGCAGCTTAGGGACCAGCGAAGGGTACTTC
TRBV16	12	TRBJ1-6	.	once	CASSHRVSPLHF	TGTGCCAGCAGCCACAGGGTTTCACCCCTCCACTTT
TRBV4-1	14	TRBJ1-4	.	.	CASSQGPQSEKLFF	TGCGCCAGCAGCCAAGGCCCCCAGAGTGAAAAACTGTTTTTT
TRBV12-3/TRBV12-4	17	TRBJ2-3	TRBD2	once	CASSFFPGGHSTDTQYF	TGTGCCAGCAGTTTCTTCCCGGGGGGTCACAGCACAGATACGCAGTATTTT
TRBV7-9	15	TRBJ2-7	TRBD1	many	CASSHDRDSPYEQYF	TGTGCCAGCAGCCACGACCGGGACAGCCCCTACGAGCAGTACTTC
TRBV27	15	TRBJ2-5	TRBD1	.	CASSSKRQGAETQYF	TGTGCCAGCAGTTCCAAACGACAGGGGGCAGAGACCCAGTACTTC
TRBV19	15	TRBJ2-3	.	.	CASSPETAVLDTQYF	TGTGCCAGTAGTCCCGAGACCGCCGTCCTGGATACGCAGTATTTT
TRBV12-3/TRBV12-4	13	TRBJ2-2	.	many	CASSLRGPGELFF	TGTGCCAGCAGTTTACGCGGACCCGGGGAGCTGTTTTTT
TRBV6-6	13	TRBJ1-5	.	.	CASVDYSNQPQHF	TGTGCCAGCGTGGATTATAGCAATCAGCCCCAGCATTTT
TRBV27	13	TRBJ2-1	TRBD2	few	CATLPGGRNEQFF	TGTGCCACCCTCCCGGGGGGGCGCAATGAGCAGTTCTTC
TRBV7-9	14	TRBJ1-2	TRBD1	many	CASSKTGSVYGYTF	TGTGCCAGCAGCAAGACAGGGTCGGTCTATGGCTACACCTTC
TRBV7-8	16	TRBJ2-3	TRBD2	few	CASSSLRGAPTDTQYF	TGTGCCAGCAGCTCCCTGCGGGGGGCCCCCACAGATACGCAGTATTTT
TRBV29-1	11	TRBJ1-1	.	.	CSAGGETEAFF	TGCAGCGCTGGGGGGGAGACTGAAGCTTTCTTT
TRBV5-6	16	TRBJ1-1	.	.	CASSLLGLGGNTEAFF	TGTGCCAGCAGCTTATTGGGGTTAGGAGGGAACACTGAAGCTTTCTTT
TRBV7-6	15	TRBJ2-2	.	many	CASSLRLASTGELFF	TGTGCCAGCAGCTTACGGCTAGCGTCAACCGGGGAGCTGTTTTTT
TRBV7-9	17	TRBJ1-4	TRBD1	many	CASSSREIQGISEKLFF	TGTGCCAGCAGCTCTCGAGAGATACAGGGGATATCTGAAAAACTGTTTTTT
TRBV7-9	14	TRBJ1-1	TRBD1	few	CASSLDRVSTEAFF	TGTGCCAGCAGCCTGGACAGGGTAAGCACTGAAGCTTTCTTT
TRBV11-3	11	TRBJ2-1	.	.	CASGVNNEQFF	TGTGCCAGCGGTGTTAACAATGAGCAGTTCTTC
TRBV6-5	13	TRBJ1-1	.	few	CASTPFGGLEAFF	TGTGCCAGCACCCCCTTCGGGGGCCTTGAAGCTTTCTTT
TRBV7-2	16	TRBJ2-1	TRBD2	many	CASSDGTSGGRDEQFF	TGTGCCAGCAGCGACGGGACTAGCGGGGGGCGGGATGAGCAGTTCTTC
TRBV25-1	14	TRBJ2-5	TRBD1	.	CASRTGGSQETPYF	TGTGCCAGCAGGACAGGGGGCAGCCAAGAGACCCCGTACTTC
TRBV19	15	TRBJ2-7	TRBD2	few	CASSKAAGGPNEQYF	TGTGCCAGTAGCAAAGCAGCGGGGGGGCCCAACGAGCAGTACTTC
TRBV9	19	TRBJ1-2	TRBD1	.	CASSVAKEDRVEANYGYTF	TGTGCCAGCAGCGTAGCTAAAGAGGACAGGGTGGAGGCGAACTATGGCTACACCTTC
TRBV12-5	18	TRBJ2-2	.	many	CASGFILRALANTGELFF	TGTGCTAGTGGTTTTATCCTTCGGGCTTTAGCGAACACCGGGGAGCTGTTTTTT
TRBV12-3/TRBV12-4	11	TRBJ2-3	.	many	CASTGTDTQYF	TGTGCCAGTACGGGGACAGATACGCAGTATTTT
TRBV7-6	13	TRBJ1-5	.	many	CASSSSSNQPQHF	TGTGCCAGCAGCTCCTCGAGCAATCAGCCCCAGCATTTT
TRBV12-3/TRBV12-4	17	TRBJ1-5	.	few	CASSLGGTRGGNQPQHF	TGTGCCAGCAGTCTAGGGGGGACCCGGGGAGGCAATCAGCCCCAGCATTTT
TRBV7-9	11	TRBJ2-5	.	few	CASSGQETQYF	TGTGCCAGCAGCGGACAAGAGACCCAGTACTTC
TRBV27	14	TRBJ1-6	.	.	CASSLYRADTPLHF	TGTGCCAGCAGTTTATACAGGGCGGATACACCCCTCCACTTT
TRBV7-2	15	TRBJ1-4	.	few	CASSRSHASNEKLFF	TGTGCCAGCAGCCGCAGCCATGCGTCTAATGAAAAACTGTTTTTT
TRBV24-1	15	TRBJ2-2	.	.	CATSNQDTNTGELFF	TGTGCCACCAGTAATCAGGACACAAACACCGGGGAGCTGTTTTTT
TRBV14	16	TRBJ2-2	.	.	CASSQDGVWVGGELFF	TGTGCCAGCAGCCAAGACGGGGTCTGGGTCGGCGGGGAGCTGTTTTTT
TRBV4-3	18	TRBJ1-1	TRBD1	few	CASSLSDGRGYAATEAFF	TGCGCCAGCAGCCTCTCAGATGGCAGGGGGTACGCGGCCACTGAAGCTTTCTTT
TRBV7-9	15	TRBJ1-1	.	.	CASSPLTGKGTEAFF	TGTGCCAGCAGCCCCCTGACAGGAAAGGGAACTGAAGCTTTCTTT
TRBV7-9	11	TRBJ1-1	.	few	CASSLSGKAFF	TGTGCCAGCAGCTTATCGGGGAAGGCTTTCTTT
TRBV7-9	19	TRBJ2-6	TRBD1	.	CASSPSDRGVTSGANVLTF	TGTGCCAGCAGCCCTTCGGACAGGGGGGTCACCTCTGGGGCCAACGTCCTGACTTTC
TRBV12-3/TRBV12-4	15	TRBJ2-1	.	few	CASSSLTGYNNEQFF	TGTGCCAGCAGCTCCCTCACGGGGTACAACAATGAGCAGTTCTTC
TRBV6-1	17	TRBJ2-1	.	few	CASSSNRELAIYNEQFF	TGTGCCAGCAGTTCTAACAGGGAACTTGCTATCTACAATGAGCAGTTCTTC
TRBV19	15	TRBJ1-5	.	.	CASRNKIGNYQPQHF	TGTGCCAGTAGGAATAAAATAGGGAATTATCAGCCCCAGCATTTT
TRBV20-1	13	TRBJ2-3	TRBD1	few	CSAWTGVTDTQYF	TGCAGTGCATGGACAGGGGTCACAGATACGCAGTATTTT
TRBV5-4	17	TRBJ2-2	.	.	CASSPFWTESYTGELFF	TGTGCCAGCAGCCCCTTCTGGACCGAAAGTTACACCGGGGAGCTGTTTTTT
TRBV7-2	15	TRBJ1-3	TRBD1	.	CASSQVGQGADTIYF	TGTGCCAGCAGCCAGGTGGGACAGGGGGCCGACACCATATATTTT
TRBV29-1	15	TRBJ2-6	.	.	CSVKSTDSGANVLTF	TGCAGCGTTAAATCGACGGACTCTGGGGCCAACGTCCTGACTTTC
TRBV7-6	16	TRBJ1-6	TRBD1	.	CASSHTTQGANSPLHF	TGTGCCAGCAGCCACACCACACAGGGGGCCAATTCACCCCTCCACTTT
TRBV20-1	15	TRBJ2-4	.	.	CSATTHAMTSDIQYF	TGTAGTGCTACCACCCACGCCATGACATCGGACATTCAGTACTTC
TRBV7-2	15	TRBJ2-3	.	many	CASSLAGSGSDTQYF	TGTGCCAGCAGCTTAGCGGGATCTGGATCAGATACGCAGTATTTT